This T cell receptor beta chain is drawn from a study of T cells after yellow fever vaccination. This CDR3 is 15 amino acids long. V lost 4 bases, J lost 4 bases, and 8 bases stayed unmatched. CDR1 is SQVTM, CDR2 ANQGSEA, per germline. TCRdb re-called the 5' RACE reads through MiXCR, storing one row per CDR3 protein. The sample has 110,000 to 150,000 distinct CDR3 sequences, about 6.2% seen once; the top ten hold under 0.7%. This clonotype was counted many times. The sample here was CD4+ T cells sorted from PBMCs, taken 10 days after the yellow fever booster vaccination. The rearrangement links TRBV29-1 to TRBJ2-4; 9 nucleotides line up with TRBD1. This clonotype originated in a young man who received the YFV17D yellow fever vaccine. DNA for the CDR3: TGCAGCGTTGTAGCCGGGACAGGGAGTAAAAACATTCAGTACTTC. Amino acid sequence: CSVVAGTGSKNIQYF.